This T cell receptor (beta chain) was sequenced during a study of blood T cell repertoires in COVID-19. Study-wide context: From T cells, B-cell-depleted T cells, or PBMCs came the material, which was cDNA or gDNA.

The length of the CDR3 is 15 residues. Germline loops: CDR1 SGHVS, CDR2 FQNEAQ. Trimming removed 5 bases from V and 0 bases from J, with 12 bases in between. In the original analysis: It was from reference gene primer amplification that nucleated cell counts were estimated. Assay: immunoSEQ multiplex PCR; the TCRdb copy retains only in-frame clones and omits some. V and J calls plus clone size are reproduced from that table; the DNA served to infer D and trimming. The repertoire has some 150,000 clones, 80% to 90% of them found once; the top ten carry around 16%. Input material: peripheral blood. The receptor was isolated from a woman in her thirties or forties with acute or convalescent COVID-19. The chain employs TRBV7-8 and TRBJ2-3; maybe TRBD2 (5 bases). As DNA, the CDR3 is TGTGCCAGCAGCCTCTTAGCGCAGAGCACAGATACGCAGTATTTT. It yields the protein CASSLLAQSTDTQYF. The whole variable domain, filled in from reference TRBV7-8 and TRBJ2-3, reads GAGVSQSPRYKVAKRGQDVALRCDPISGHVSLFWYQQALGQGPEFLTYFQNEAQLDKSGLPSDRFFAERPEGSVSTLKIQRTQQEDSAVYLCASSLLAQSTDTQYFGPGTRLTVL.